The 21 T cell receptor beta chains given below trace back to one sample, sequenced in a study of shared clonotypes between healthy human individuals. Sequencing was performed with immunoSEQ multiplex PCR; in TCRdb, only in-frame clones are kept and a portion is missing. This sample has 2.5 million or so clones, with roughly 92% found just once. The sequenced material came from naive CD4+ T cells sorted from blood. This sample's subset: CD45RA+ positively selected. These receptors came from a man between 18 and 35 years old in good health.

A single count supports this clone. This chain uses TRBV14 with TRBJ1-2, with 7 bases that match TRBD1. Germline V gives CDR1 SGHDN, CDR2 FVKESK. V lost 4 bases, J lost 4 bases, and 6 bases stayed unmatched. There are 14 residues in the CDR3. The CDR3 sequence: CASSREDRTYGYTF. The DNA for the CDR3 is TGTGCCAGCAGCCGAGAGGACAGGACCTATGGCTACACCTTC.

The gene calls are TRBV6-1 and TRBJ2-1; TRBD2 agrees at 9 bases. The V gene's germline CDR1 is MNHNS and CDR2 SASEGT. The CDR3 loop spans 18 amino acids. V was clipped by 3 bases and J by 2 bases; unmatched bases: 11. The chain's CDR3 is CASSDPSGAISTYNEQFF. CDR3 nucleotide sequence: TGTGCCAGCAGTGACCCTAGCGGGGCCATAAGTACCTACAATGAGCAGTTCTTC.

This chain joins TRBV5-1 and TRBJ1-1, with D possibly TRBD1 on 5 matching bases. CDR3 length equals 16 residues. Trimming left V 4 bases short and J 1 base short, with 17 bases between. Germline CDR1 and CDR2: SGHRS and YFSETQ. The CDR3 DNA is TGCGCCAGCAGCCTGGCGGGGTCAGGGAAGAACACTGAAGCTTTCTTT. It yields the protein CASSLAGSGKNTEAFF.

V usage is TRBV5-8 and J usage is TRBJ2-3; no definite D call. In germline, CDR1 is SGHTS, CDR2 YDEGEE. Trimming shortened V by 0 bases and J by 3 bases, and 8 bases separated the two germline ends. This CDR3 has 14 residues. CDR3: CASSLVVGTDTQYF. For the CDR3, the DNA is TGTGCCAGCAGCTTGGTAGTTGGTACAGATACGCAGTATTTT.

This chain connects TRBV6-1 to TRBJ1-5; no definite D call. Trimming removed 8 bases from V and 0 bases from J, with 8 bases in between. The CDR3 runs 13 residues. The germline V gene encodes CDR1 MNHNS and CDR2 SASEGT. The CDR3 bases are TGTGCCAGCGCTTCACTTAGCAATCAGCCCCAGCATTTT. This gives the protein CASASLSNQPQHF.

The chain uses TRBV18 and TRBJ1-1; 10 bases are shared with TRBD1. With V trimmed by 5 bases and J by 7 bases, 10 bases remained unmatched. This CDR3 spans 15 amino acids. Germline V gene lookup returns CDR1 KGHSH and CDR2 LQKENI. The CDR3 region is CASSTLGTGEVEAFF. CDR3 in DNA: TGTGCCAGCTCAACACTAGGGACAGGGGAAGTTGAAGCTTTCTTT.

J is TRBJ2-1 and V is TRBV30, with D possibly being TRBD2 (6 bases). Germline values: CDR1 GTSNPN, CDR2 SVGIG (reference sequence). The CDR3 has 15 residues. The germline V and J ends were trimmed by 0 bases and 4 bases, with 13 bases remaining between them. CDR3 coding DNA: TGTGCCTGGAGTGTACGGGGCGCGGGGTACAATGAGCAGTTCTTC. Translation gives CAWSVRGAGYNEQFF.

J is TRBJ1-1 and V is TRBV19; 7 bases are shared with TRBD1. The CDR3 runs 15 residues. Germline V gives CDR1 LNHDA, CDR2 SQIVND (reference sequence). V trimming: 5 bases; J trimming: 0 bases; junction bases outside the gene matches: 6. The DNA of the CDR3 is TGTGCCAGTAGTCCCGGGACAGTAATGAACACTGAAGCTTTCTTT. Translating it yields CASSPGTVMNTEAFF.

This clone is a singleton in its sample. The chain has TRBV27 and TRBJ2-7, with D maybe TRBD1 (5 bases). With 4 bases removed from V and 3 bases from J, the gap between germline ends came to 13 bases. The CDR3 runs to 14 residues. Germline V gene data show CDR1 as MNHEY and CDR2 as SMNVEV (reference sequence). The CDR3 DNA reads as TGTGCCAGCAGTTCCTCGGGCAGGGTCTACGAGCAGTACTTC. Its translation is CASSSSGRVYEQYF.

V usage is TRBV29-1 and J usage is TRBJ1-5, with D hard to call. V lost 5 bases and J 0 bases, leaving 5 bases between the germline ends. The germline V gene encodes CDR1 SQVTM and CDR2 ANQGSEA. CDR3 length: 12 residues. The CDR3 reads CSVSSSNQPQHF. The CDR3 DNA reads as TGCAGCGTTTCATCTAGCAATCAGCCCCAGCATTTT.

The gene calls are TRBV7-6 and TRBJ2-5; D possibly matches TRBD1 or TRBD2 (5 bases each). Per germline, CDR1 SGHVS and CDR2 FNYEAQ. The CDR3 totals 16 residues. Between the trimmed V and J ends, which lost 2 bases and 5 bases, there was a span of 18 bases. Here the CDR3 DNA reads TGTGCCAGCAGCTTAAGGTTGGACGGGGCTCGGGAGACCCAGTACTTC. As protein: CASSLRLDGARETQYF.

This rearrangement joins TRBV7-2 to TRBJ2-3, with D possibly being TRBD1 (7 bases). The CDR3 consists of 15 residues. Per the germline V gene, CDR1 is SGHTA and CDR2 is FQGNSA. V was cut by 6 bases and J by 0 bases, with 13 bases left in between. CDR3 loop: CASSYAGQSTDTQYF. The CDR3 nucleotides are TGTGCCAGCAGTTACGCGGGACAGAGCACAGATACGCAGTATTTT. The full variable domain, completed using reference TRBV7-2 and TRBJ2-3, is GAGVSQSPSNKVTEKGKDVELRCDPISGHTALYWYRQSLGQGLEFLIYFQGNSAPDKSGLPSDRFSAERTGGSVSTLTIQRTQQEDSAVYLCASSYAGQSTDTQYFGPGTRLTVL.

This sequence joins TRBV5-1 and TRBJ1-6; 11 bases map to TRBD1. This CDR3 spans 15 amino acids. V dropped 4 bases and J dropped 10; count of bases not matched to a gene: 7. CDR1 and CDR2 from the germline V gene are SGHRS and YFSETQ. For the CDR3, the DNA is TGCGCCAGCAGCGGACCGGGACAGGGGGTATCACCCCTCCACTTT. It encodes CASSGPGQGVSPLHF.

The chain recombines TRBV6-1 with TRBJ1-5; D is unclear. Trimming took 2 bases from V and 9 from J, leaving 14 bases between them. Germline lookup yields CDR1 MNHNS and CDR2 SASEGT. The CDR3 is 14 residues long. CDR3 bases: TGTGCCAGCAGTGAATCAGGATCGTATGGGCCCCAGCATTTT. Residues: CASSESGSYGPQHF.

The chain has TRBV7-8 and TRBJ1-3; possibly TRBD1 for D (5 bases). The CDR3 consists of 17 residues. The V end lost 1 base, the J end lost 3 bases, and 16 bases lay between the germline ends. CDR1 and CDR2 from the germline V gene are SGHVS and FQNEAQ. Here the CDR3 reads CASSLGSGRLGGNTIYF. DNA of the CDR3: TGTGCCAGCAGCTTAGGGTCAGGGAGGTTGGGTGGAAACACCATATATTTT.

The chain employs TRBV19 and TRBJ2-5, with TRBD2 as a possible D gene (5 bases). Trimming took 1 base from V and 1 from J, leaving 10 bases between them. In germline, CDR1 is LNHDA, CDR2 SQIVND (reference sequence). This CDR3 spans 15 amino acids. This chain's CDR3 is CASSIGRGLQETQYF. The CDR3 coding sequence is TGTGCCAGTAGTATAGGCAGAGGACTCCAAGAGACCCAGTACTTC.

The rearrangement joins TRBV7-2 to TRBJ1-5, with no clear D. V was pared by 5 bases and J by 6 bases, with 14 bases between. Germline V CDR1 and CDR2: SGHTA, FQGNSA. The CDR3 loop spans 14 amino acids. The CDR3 reads CASSRDLGFQPQHF. CDR3 sequence (DNA): TGTGCCAGCAGCCGCGACCTCGGATTTCAGCCCCAGCATTTT. The entire variable domain, with the rest obtained from reference TRBV7-2 and TRBJ1-5, is as follows: GAGVSQSPSNKVTEKGKDVELRCDPISGHTALYWYRQSLGQGLEFLIYFQGNSAPDKSGLPSDRFSAERTGGSVSTLTIQRTQQEDSAVYLCASSRDLGFQPQHFGDGTRLSIL.

This clone was counted a single time. This chain uses TRBV7-2 with TRBJ2-5; 7 nucleotides match TRBD1. Matching the DNA end better, TRBJ2-7 makes the J call doubtful. CDR1 and CDR2 (germline): SGHTA, FQGNSA. CDR3 length equals 15 residues. The CDR3, as DNA: TGTGCCAGCAGCAGATCCGGGACAGCCTTCTACGAGCAGTACTTC. Residues: CASSRSGTAFYEQYF.

The V call is TRBV5-7, the J call TRBJ1-4; possible D gene TRBD1, 5 bases. TRBV5-7 is annotated as an ORF whose role is uncertain. Trimming took 4 bases from V and 7 from J, leaving 17 bases between them. The CDR3 runs to 15 residues. CDR3 amino acids: CASSSPGSRGEKLFF. The CDR3 DNA sequence: TGTGCCAGCAGCAGCCCAGGGAGTAGGGGTGAAAAACTGTTTTTT.

CDR3 in amino acids: CASSLGLVGELFF. As DNA, the CDR3 is TGTGCCAGCAGCTTAGGGTTAGTCGGGGAGCTGTTTTTT. The gene calls are TRBV7-2 and TRBJ2-2; D gene unclear. V was shortened by 1 base and J by 7 bases, with 7 bases between the two germline ends. Germline CDR1 SGHTA, CDR2 FQGNSA. This CDR3 has 13 amino acids.

The genes are TRBV19 and TRBJ1-2; D is possibly TRBD1 (6 bases). The CDR3 is 16 residues long. Germline loops: CDR1 LNHDA, CDR2 SQIVND (reference sequence). Between the trimmed V and J ends, which lost 5 bases and 4 bases, there was a span of 20 bases. The CDR3 region has the DNA TGTGCCAGTAGTCTCCGCTACTACAGGGATATCTATGGCTACACCTTC. The encoded protein is CASSLRYYRDIYGYTF.